The clone carrying this T cell receptor beta chain showed up just a few times. The antigen is not known. The sample belongs to a study of type 1 regulatory T cells. Overall study: T-allo10 is a Tr1-enriched, alloantigen-specific CD4 T cell product made in vitro.

Whole-study results and caveats: Type 1 regulatory T cells had a more restricted TCR repertoire than non-type 1 regulatory T cells.

TCRdb re-called the reads through MiXCR, storing one row per CDR3 protein. The sample includes around 64,000 distinct CDR3 sequences, roughly 20% of them seen just once. Germline loops: CDR1 MNHNS, CDR2 SASEGT. V was shortened by 8 bases and J by 3 bases, with 14 bases between the two germline ends. This CDR3 comprises 13 residues. The sequence was obtained from a human donor in good health. Input material: cultured type 1 regulatory T (Tr1) cells, either the whole culture or a sorted fraction (not recorded which). The chain couples TRBV6-1 to TRBJ2-7; no firm D call. The CDR3 DNA reads TGTGCCAGCGAGAAGACGGAGAACTACGAGCAGTACTTC. Translation gives CASEKTENYEQYF.